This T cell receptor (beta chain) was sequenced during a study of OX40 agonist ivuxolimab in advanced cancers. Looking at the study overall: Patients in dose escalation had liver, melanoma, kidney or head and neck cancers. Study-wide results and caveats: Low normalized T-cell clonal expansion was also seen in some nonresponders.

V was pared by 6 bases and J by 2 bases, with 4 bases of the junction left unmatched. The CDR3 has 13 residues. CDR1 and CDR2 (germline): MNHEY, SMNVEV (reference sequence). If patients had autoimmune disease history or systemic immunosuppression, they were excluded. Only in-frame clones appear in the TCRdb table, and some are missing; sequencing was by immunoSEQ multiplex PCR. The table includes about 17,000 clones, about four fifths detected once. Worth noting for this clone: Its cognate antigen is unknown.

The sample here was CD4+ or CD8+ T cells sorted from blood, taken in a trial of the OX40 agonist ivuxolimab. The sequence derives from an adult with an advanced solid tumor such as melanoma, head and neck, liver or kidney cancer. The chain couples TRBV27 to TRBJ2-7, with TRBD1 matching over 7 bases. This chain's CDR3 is CASRGQSPYEQYF. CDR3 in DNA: TGTGCCAGCAGGGGACAGAGCCCCTACGAGCAGTACTTC.